A selection of T cell receptor beta chains follows, all from one sample in a study of T-cell reconstitution after alpha-beta-depleted transplantation in children. A single record per CDR3 protein comes from TCRdb applying MiXCR to the PCR reads. The sample includes more than 300,000 distinct CDR3 sequences, around 15% of them seen just once. The material sequenced was PBMCs, mostly from graft donor cells, taken 360 days after TCRalphabeta/CD19-depleted stem cell transplant. The receptor source for this set is a male patient aged 2-15 years who had a stem cell transplant for acute lymphoblastic leukemia, so the T cells may come from the graft donor. Each CDR3 is given with its conserved first and last residue. Fields, in order: CDR3 protein, CDR3 DNA, J gene, V gene, clone size, D gene. A D gene is named only where the DNA matches it firmly. The listing skips clone size in some rows; elsewhere it reads once, few, many or a size class.

CDR3aa: CASSQVRWREVNNEQFF
CDR3nt: TGCGCCAGCAGCCAAGTGCGATGGCGGGAGGTCAACAATGAGCAGTTCTTC
j_gene: TRBJ2-1
v_gene: TRBV4-3
abundance: few
d_gene: TRBD2

CDR3aa: CSVESESSYNEQFF
CDR3nt: TGCAGCGTTGAAAGCGAGAGCTCCTACAATGAGCAGTTCTTC
j_gene: TRBJ2-1
v_gene: TRBV29-1
abundance: .
d_gene: .

CDR3aa: CASSFGRVFTGELFF
CDR3nt: TGTGCCAGCAGTTTTGGGCGGGTATTCACCGGGGAGCTGTTTTTT
j_gene: TRBJ2-2
v_gene: TRBV12-3/TRBV12-4
abundance: many
d_gene: .

CDR3aa: CASSLWREGGAGELFF
CDR3nt: TGTGCCAGCAGCTTATGGCGGGAGGGCGGCGCCGGGGAGCTGTTTTTT
j_gene: TRBJ2-2
v_gene: TRBV11-2
abundance: many
d_gene: TRBD2

CDR3aa: CASSKNPLAVQETQYF
CDR3nt: TGCGCCAGCAGCAAGAACCCACTAGCGGTACAAGAGACCCAGTACTTC
j_gene: TRBJ2-5
v_gene: TRBV5-1
abundance: many
d_gene: TRBD2

CDR3aa: CASSQGPTNTEAFF
CDR3nt: TGCGCCAGCAGCCAAGGACCCACGAACACTGAAGCTTTCTTT
j_gene: TRBJ1-1
v_gene: TRBV4-3
abundance: many
d_gene: .

CDR3aa: CASSPRLAGSADTQYF
CDR3nt: TGTGCCAGCAGCCCTCGACTAGCGGGGTCGGCAGATACGCAGTATTTT
j_gene: TRBJ2-3
v_gene: TRBV11-2
abundance: once
d_gene: TRBD2

CDR3aa: CASSSFDTSSDEQFF
CDR3nt: TGTGCCAGTTCGTCCTTTGATACTAGTTCGGATGAGCAGTTCTTC
j_gene: TRBJ2-1
v_gene: TRBV27
abundance: few
d_gene: .

CDR3aa: CASSLRLAGGDNEQFF
CDR3nt: TGTGCCAGCAGTTTGAGACTAGCGGGAGGAGACAATGAGCAGTTCTTC
j_gene: TRBJ2-1
v_gene: TRBV12-3/TRBV12-4
abundance: .
d_gene: TRBD2

CDR3aa: CASRTGSEQYF
CDR3nt: TGTGCCAGCAGAACAGGGTCCGAGCAGTACTTC
j_gene: TRBJ2-7
v_gene: TRBV12-3/TRBV12-4
abundance: .
d_gene: .

CDR3aa: CASSQTSGRVRPDTQYF
CDR3nt: TGTGCCAGCAGCCAAACTAGCGGGAGGGTTCGTCCAGATACGCAGTATTTT
j_gene: TRBJ2-3
v_gene: TRBV9
abundance: many
d_gene: TRBD2

CDR3aa: CASSLRLAGEGDTQYF
CDR3nt: TGTGCCAGCAGCCTCCGACTAGCGGGAGAAGGGGATACGCAGTATTTT
j_gene: TRBJ2-3
v_gene: TRBV3-1
abundance: few
d_gene: TRBD2

CDR3aa: CASSSMWDQETQYF
CDR3nt: TGTGCCAGCAGCTCAATGTGGGACCAAGAGACCCAGTACTTC
j_gene: TRBJ2-5
v_gene: TRBV7-2
abundance: few
d_gene: .

CDR3aa: CASSLWPTYLWDPNNQPQHF
CDR3nt: TGTGCCAGCAGTTTATGGCCCACATACCTATGGGACCCGAACAATCAGCCCCAGCATTTT
j_gene: TRBJ1-5
v_gene: TRBV28
abundance: .
d_gene: .

CDR3aa: CASSLTGGNEQYF
CDR3nt: TGTGCCAGCAGCTTAACAGGGGGAAACGAGCAGTACTTC
j_gene: TRBJ2-7
v_gene: TRBV7-2
abundance: many
d_gene: TRBD1

CDR3aa: CASSEGRGHSYEQYF
CDR3nt: TGTGCCAGCAGTGAGGGTAGAGGACACTCCTACGAGCAGTACTTC
j_gene: TRBJ2-7
v_gene: TRBV2
abundance: few
d_gene: .

CDR3aa: CATTKAGFYEQYF
CDR3nt: TGTGCCACCACGAAGGCGGGTTTCTACGAGCAGTACTTC
j_gene: TRBJ2-7
v_gene: TRBV6-2/TRBV6-3
abundance: .
d_gene: .

CDR3aa: CASSFRTVGELFF
CDR3nt: TGCGCCAGCAGCTTTCGGACAGTCGGGGAGCTGTTTTTT
j_gene: TRBJ2-2
v_gene: TRBV4-1
abundance: .
d_gene: .

CDR3aa: CASSFLSGTGELFF
CDR3nt: TGTGCCAGCAGTTTTTTAAGCGGCACCGGGGAGCTGTTTTTT
j_gene: TRBJ2-2
v_gene: TRBV28
abundance: .
d_gene: .

CDR3aa: CATSEGGTYNEQFF
CDR3nt: TGTGCCACCAGTGAGGGAGGGACCTACAATGAGCAGTTCTTC
j_gene: TRBJ2-1
v_gene: TRBV24-1
abundance: many
d_gene: TRBD2

CDR3aa: CASTTSVPNEQFF
CDR3nt: TGTGCCAGCACGACTAGCGTACCCAATGAGCAGTTCTTC
j_gene: TRBJ2-1
v_gene: TRBV12-3/TRBV12-4
abundance: .
d_gene: TRBD2

CDR3aa: CASSQDVLAGDTQYF
CDR3nt: TGCGCCAGCAGCCAAGATGTACTAGCGGGAGATACGCAGTATTTT
j_gene: TRBJ2-3
v_gene: TRBV4-3
abundance: .
d_gene: TRBD2

CDR3aa: CASSAHREKLFF
CDR3nt: TGTGCCAGCAGCGCCCACAGAGAAAAACTGTTTTTT
j_gene: TRBJ1-4
v_gene: TRBV14
abundance: few
d_gene: .

CDR3aa: CASSLTYTGELFF
CDR3nt: TGTGCCAGCAGCTTAACATACACCGGGGAGCTGTTTTTT
j_gene: TRBJ2-2
v_gene: TRBV7-9
abundance: .
d_gene: .

CDR3aa: CASSGWRGGETQYF
CDR3nt: TGTGCCAGCAGTGGGTGGCGCGGTGGAGAGACCCAGTACTTC
j_gene: TRBJ2-5
v_gene: TRBV12-3/TRBV12-4
abundance: few
d_gene: .

CDR3aa: CASSLGAWDVKETQYF
CDR3nt: TGTGCCAGCAGCTTAGGGGCTTGGGACGTAAAAGAGACCCAGTACTTC
j_gene: TRBJ2-5
v_gene: TRBV11-2
abundance: few
d_gene: .

CDR3aa: CASSQDSWDRGLGADTQYF
CDR3nt: TGTGCCAGCAGCCAAGATAGTTGGGACAGGGGCCTCGGTGCAGATACGCAGTATTTT
j_gene: TRBJ2-3
v_gene: TRBV3-1
abundance: .
d_gene: TRBD1

CDR3aa: CASSLERMYSYEQYF
CDR3nt: TGTGCCAGCAGCTTAGAGCGGATGTACTCCTACGAGCAGTACTTC
j_gene: TRBJ2-7
v_gene: TRBV11-1
abundance: .
d_gene: .

CDR3aa: CATSREDRGPRGNTIYF
CDR3nt: TGTGCCACCAGCAGAGAGGACAGGGGCCCCAGAGGAAACACCATATATTTT
j_gene: TRBJ1-3
v_gene: TRBV15
abundance: few
d_gene: TRBD1

CDR3aa: CASSLMRVSHDQYF
CDR3nt: TGTGCCAGCAGTTTAATGAGGGTATCCCATGACCAGTACTTC
j_gene: TRBJ2-5
v_gene: TRBV28
abundance: few
d_gene: .

CDR3aa: CASSWGPQETQYF
CDR3nt: TGTGCCAGCAGTTGGGGACCACAAGAGACCCAGTACTTC
j_gene: TRBJ2-5
v_gene: TRBV27
abundance: .
d_gene: .

CDR3aa: CASRPSGASTDTQYF
CDR3nt: TGTGCCAGCCGACCTAGCGGAGCTAGCACAGATACGCAGTATTTT
j_gene: TRBJ2-3
v_gene: TRBV7-3
abundance: .
d_gene: TRBD2

CDR3aa: CASSDYSGNEQFF
CDR3nt: TGCGCCAGCAGCGACTATAGCGGCAATGAGCAGTTCTTC
j_gene: TRBJ2-1
v_gene: TRBV5-1
abundance: few
d_gene: .

CDR3aa: CASSLAVGYEQYF
CDR3nt: TGTGCCAGCAGCTTAGCCGTAGGCTACGAGCAGTACTTC
j_gene: TRBJ2-7
v_gene: TRBV7-2
abundance: .
d_gene: .

CDR3aa: CASSLGARGTGELFF
CDR3nt: TGTGCCAGCTCCCTAGGGGCCCGAGGCACCGGGGAGCTGTTTTTT
j_gene: TRBJ2-2
v_gene: TRBV19
abundance: .
d_gene: .

CDR3aa: CASSPGHREYIVEQYF
CDR3nt: TGCGCCAGCAGCCCGGGGCACAGGGAATATATCGTCGAGCAGTACTTC
j_gene: TRBJ2-7
v_gene: TRBV5-1
abundance: .
d_gene: .

CDR3aa: CATSRDRGQGSELFF
CDR3nt: TGTGCCACCAGCAGAGATAGAGGACAGGGGTCGGAGCTGTTTTTT
j_gene: TRBJ2-2
v_gene: TRBV15
abundance: .
d_gene: TRBD1

CDR3aa: CASSPQNTEAFF
CDR3nt: TGTGCCAGCTCACCACAGAACACTGAAGCTTTCTTT
j_gene: TRBJ1-1
v_gene: TRBV18
abundance: .
d_gene: .

CDR3aa: CASSLVQEILTDTQYF
CDR3nt: TGTGCCAGCAGCTTGGTGCAGGAGATACTCACAGATACGCAGTATTTT
j_gene: TRBJ2-3
v_gene: TRBV5-8
abundance: few
d_gene: .

CDR3aa: CASSLAGPVFTGELFF
CDR3nt: TGTGCCAGCAGTTTAGCAGGGCCGGTTTTCACCGGGGAGCTGTTTTTT
j_gene: TRBJ2-2
v_gene: TRBV12-3/TRBV12-4
abundance: many
d_gene: .

CDR3aa: CASSQSPPSYNEQFF
CDR3nt: TGTGCCAGCAGCCAAAGTCCCCCCTCCTACAATGAGCAGTTCTTC
j_gene: TRBJ2-1
v_gene: TRBV14
abundance: few
d_gene: .

CDR3aa: CASSLPRPGLAGFRELFF
CDR3nt: TGTGCCAGCAGTCTCCCCCGCCCGGGACTAGCGGGATTTAGGGAGCTGTTTTTT
j_gene: TRBJ2-2
v_gene: TRBV27
abundance: .
d_gene: TRBD2

CDR3aa: CSASSGDQPQHF
CDR3nt: TGCAGTGCTAGTTCGGGAGATCAGCCCCAGCATTTT
j_gene: TRBJ1-5
v_gene: TRBV20-1
abundance: .
d_gene: .

CDR3aa: CSAKTSVAYEQYF
CDR3nt: TGCAGTGCTAAGACTAGCGTCGCCTACGAGCAGTACTTC
j_gene: TRBJ2-7
v_gene: TRBV20-1
abundance: .
d_gene: TRBD2

CDR3aa: CASRASGRYEQYF
CDR3nt: TGTGCCAGCAGGGCGAGCGGGAGGTACGAGCAGTACTTC
j_gene: TRBJ2-7
v_gene: TRBV27
abundance: few
d_gene: TRBD2

CDR3aa: CASSGTGFSYNEQFF
CDR3nt: TGTGCCAGCAGCGGAACAGGGTTCTCCTACAATGAGCAGTTCTTC
j_gene: TRBJ2-1
v_gene: TRBV5-6
abundance: .
d_gene: .

CDR3aa: CASSLGAWETQYF
CDR3nt: TGCGCCAGCAGCTTGGGGGCGTGGGAGACCCAGTACTTC
j_gene: TRBJ2-5
v_gene: TRBV5-1
abundance: few
d_gene: .

CDR3aa: CSAAEVRNQPQHF
CDR3nt: TGCAGTGCTGCGGAGGTAAGGAATCAGCCCCAGCATTTT
j_gene: TRBJ1-5
v_gene: TRBV20-1
abundance: few
d_gene: .

CDR3aa: CASSLHGLAGGDTQYF
CDR3nt: TGTGCCAGCAGCTTGCACGGACTAGCGGGAGGAGATACGCAGTATTTT
j_gene: TRBJ2-3
v_gene: TRBV7-9
abundance: many
d_gene: TRBD2

CDR3aa: CASSLRQQGPYSNQPQHF
CDR3nt: TGTGCCAGCAGCCTCAGACAGCAGGGACCCTATAGCAATCAGCCCCAGCATTTT
j_gene: TRBJ1-5
v_gene: TRBV7-8
abundance: .
d_gene: .

CDR3aa: CASSLDGGAKPYEQYF
CDR3nt: TGCGCCAGCAGCTTGGACGGGGGGGCGAAACCCTACGAGCAGTACTTC
j_gene: TRBJ2-7
v_gene: TRBV5-1
abundance: .
d_gene: TRBD2

CDR3aa: CSGRAFVTGELFF
CDR3nt: TGCAGCGGGCGGGCGTTTGTTACCGGGGAGCTGTTTTTT
j_gene: TRBJ2-2
v_gene: TRBV20-1
abundance: many
d_gene: .

CDR3aa: CAMGPLALSGYTF
CDR3nt: TGTGCCATGGGCCCCCTGGCCCTTTCTGGCTACACCTTC
j_gene: TRBJ1-2
v_gene: TRBV5-2
abundance: .
d_gene: .

CDR3aa: CASSLERRRTDTQYF
CDR3nt: TGCGCCAGCAGCCTTGAAAGGAGGAGGACAGATACGCAGTATTTT
j_gene: TRBJ2-3
v_gene: TRBV4-3
abundance: many
d_gene: .

CDR3aa: CASSPGQGAIQPQHF
CDR3nt: TGTGCCAGCAGTCCCGGACAGGGGGCGATTCAGCCCCAGCATTTT
j_gene: TRBJ1-5
v_gene: TRBV25-1
abundance: few
d_gene: TRBD1

CDR3aa: CASRGTGTSNEQFF
CDR3nt: TGTGCCAGCAGGGGAACCGGGACTAGCAATGAGCAGTTCTTC
j_gene: TRBJ2-1
v_gene: TRBV7-9
abundance: many
d_gene: TRBD2

CDR3aa: CASSFGGPYNEQFF
CDR3nt: TGTGCCAGCAGTTTTGGCGGGCCGTACAATGAGCAGTTCTTC
j_gene: TRBJ2-1
v_gene: TRBV27
abundance: many
d_gene: .

CDR3aa: CASSPLTSGARYNEQFF
CDR3nt: TGTGCCAGCTCGCCATTGACTAGCGGGGCACGTTACAATGAGCAGTTCTTC
j_gene: TRBJ2-1
v_gene: TRBV18
abundance: few
d_gene: TRBD2